The entry that follows covers one TCR beta chain sequence. Its antigen is still unknown. It was with a sample-barcoded 5' primer and a J-beta primer mix that a second PCR of about 7 to 12 cycles was run. MiXCR, run by TCRdb on the 5' RACE reads, gives a single entry per CDR3 protein. The table shows fewer than 1,000,000 distinct CDR3 sequences, with roughly 44% occurring only once. The data belong to a study of blood T cells in healthy people across ages. Overall study findings and caveats: The diversity estimates, figures obtained from one million T cells, were considered underestimates. The donors' CMV status was not determined, possibly confounding changes in expanded clonotypes.

Germline V CDR1 and CDR2: SGHTA, FQGTGA. The CDR3 has 15 amino acids. V lost 5 bases and J lost 11, with 24 bases in between. The TCR was taken from a man aged 55 to 70 in good health. Material for sequencing was blood. V is TRBV7-3 and J is TRBJ2-5; D is possibly TRBD1 or TRBD2 (5 bases each). The CDR3 is CASSRTGTQLNEQYF. Written as DNA, the CDR3 is TGTGCCAGCAGCCGGACCGGGACCCAGTTAAATGAGCAGTACTTC.